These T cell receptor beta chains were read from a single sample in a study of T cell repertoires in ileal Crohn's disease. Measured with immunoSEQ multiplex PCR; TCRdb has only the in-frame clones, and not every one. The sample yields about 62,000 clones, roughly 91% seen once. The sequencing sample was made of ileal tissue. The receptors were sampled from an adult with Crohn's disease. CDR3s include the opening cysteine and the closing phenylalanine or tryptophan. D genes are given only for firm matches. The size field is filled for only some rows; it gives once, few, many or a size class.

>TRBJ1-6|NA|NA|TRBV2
TGTGCCAGCAGTGCTGCGGTTATGAGAAATTCACCCCTCCACTTT
CASSAAVMRNSPLHF
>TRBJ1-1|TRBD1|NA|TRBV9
TGTGCCAGCAGCGGCCAAACAGGGGTCGCTGAAGCTTTCTTT
CASSGQTGVAEAFF
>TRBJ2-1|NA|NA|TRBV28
TGTGCCAGCGCCCAGATCGACAATGAGCAGTTCTTC
CASAQIDNEQFF
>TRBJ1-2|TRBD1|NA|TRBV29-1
TGCAGCGTTGAATACCTTTCAGGGGGCGGTGGCTACACCTTC
CSVEYLSGGGGYTF
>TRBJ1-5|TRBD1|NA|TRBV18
TGTGCCAGCTCAGGACAGGGATTCAATGGCAATCAGCCCCAGCATTTT
CASSGQGFNGNQPQHF
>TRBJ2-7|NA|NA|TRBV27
TGTGCCAGCAGTTTAGTGGCGGGGTCCTACGAGCAGTACTTC
CASSLVAGSYEQYF
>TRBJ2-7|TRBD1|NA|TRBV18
TGTGCCAGCTCACCACGGACTACAGGGGGAGGCGAGCAGTACTTC
CASSPRTTGGGEQYF
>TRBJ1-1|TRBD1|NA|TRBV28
TGTGCCTCCATAGGGGGCCTCGAAGCTTTCTTT
CASIGGLEAFF
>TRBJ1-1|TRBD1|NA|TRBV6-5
TGTGCCAGCAGATCGAGGACAGGAATCACTGAAGCTTTCTTT
CASRSRTGITEAFF
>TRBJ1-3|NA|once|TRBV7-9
TGTGCCAGCAGCTTAGACAGGGCTGGAAACACCATATATTTT
CASSLDRAGNTIYF
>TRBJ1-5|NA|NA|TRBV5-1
TGCGCCAGCAGCTTGGCAGGGGATAATCAGCCCCAGCATTTT
CASSLAGDNQPQHF
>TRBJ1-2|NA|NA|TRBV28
TGTGCCAGCAGTATAACAGTCAGTGATGGCTACACCTTC
CASSITVSDGYTF
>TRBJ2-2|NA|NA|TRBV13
TGTGCCAGCAGCTTAGAAGGTGTCAGGCTGAACACCGGGGAGCTGTTTTTT
CASSLEGVRLNTGELFF
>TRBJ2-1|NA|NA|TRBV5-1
TGCGCCAGCAGCTTGGGGGGCCAAGAGCAGTTCTTC
CASSLGGQEQFF
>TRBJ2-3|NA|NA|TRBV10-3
TGTGCCATCATGGCGGGTTACACAGATACGCAGTATTTT
CAIMAGYTDTQYF
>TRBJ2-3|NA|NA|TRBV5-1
TGCGCCAGCAGCTTTACCGGGGGAGACACAGATACGCAGTATTTT
CASSFTGGDTDTQYF
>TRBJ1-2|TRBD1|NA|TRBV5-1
TGCGCCAGCAGCTTGGGCTCCGGGACAGGGAATGGCTACACCTTC
CASSLGSGTGNGYTF
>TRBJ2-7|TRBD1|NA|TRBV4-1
TGCGCCAGCAGCCAAGACAGAGACAGGGACTCCTACGAGCAGTACTTC
CASSQDRDRDSYEQYF
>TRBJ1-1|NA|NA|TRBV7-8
TGTGCCAGCAGCTTAGCGTCATTGAACAGGGTGAACACTGAAGCTTTCTTT
CASSLASLNRVNTEAFF
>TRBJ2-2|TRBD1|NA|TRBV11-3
TGTGCCAGCAGCGAAGGGGGCAGGGAGCTGTTTTTT
CASSEGGRELFF
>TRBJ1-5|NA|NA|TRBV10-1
TGCGCCAGCAGTGACGGGGTCTATAGCAATCAGCCCCAGCATTTT
CASSDGVYSNQPQHF
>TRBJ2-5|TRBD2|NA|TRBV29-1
TGCAGCGTTGAGCTGTTAGCGGGGAGGGGGGAGACCCAGTACTTC
CSVELLAGRGETQYF
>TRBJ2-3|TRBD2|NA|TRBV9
TGTGCCAGCAGCGCCTTTAGCGGGGGTAGCACAGATACGCAGTATTTT
CASSAFSGGSTDTQYF